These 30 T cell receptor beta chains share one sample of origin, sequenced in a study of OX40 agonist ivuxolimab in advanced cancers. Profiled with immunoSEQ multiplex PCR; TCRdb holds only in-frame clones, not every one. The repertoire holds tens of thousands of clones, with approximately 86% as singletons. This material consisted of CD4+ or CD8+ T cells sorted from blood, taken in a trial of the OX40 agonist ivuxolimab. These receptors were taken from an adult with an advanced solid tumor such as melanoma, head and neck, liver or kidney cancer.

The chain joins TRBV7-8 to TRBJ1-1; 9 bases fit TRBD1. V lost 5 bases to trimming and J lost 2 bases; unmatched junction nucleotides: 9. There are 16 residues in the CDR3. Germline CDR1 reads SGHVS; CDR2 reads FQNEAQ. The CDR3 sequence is CASSRPGDRVNTEAFF. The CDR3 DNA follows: TGTGCCAGCAGCCGCCCGGGGGACAGGGTTAACACTGAAGCTTTCTTT.

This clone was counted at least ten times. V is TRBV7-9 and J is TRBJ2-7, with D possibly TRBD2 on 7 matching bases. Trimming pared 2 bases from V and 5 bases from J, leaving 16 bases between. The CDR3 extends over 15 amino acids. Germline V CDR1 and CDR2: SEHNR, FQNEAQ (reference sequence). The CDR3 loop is CASSLIGAGDNEQYF. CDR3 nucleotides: TGTGCCAGCAGCTTAATCGGTGCGGGGGACAACGAGCAGTACTTC.

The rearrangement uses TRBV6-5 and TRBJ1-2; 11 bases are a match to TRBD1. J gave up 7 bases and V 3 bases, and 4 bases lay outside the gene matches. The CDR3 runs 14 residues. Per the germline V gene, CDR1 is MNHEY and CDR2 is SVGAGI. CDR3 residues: CASSYTGTGGGYTF. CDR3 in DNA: TGTGCCAGCAGTTATACCGGGACAGGGGGTGGCTACACCTTC.

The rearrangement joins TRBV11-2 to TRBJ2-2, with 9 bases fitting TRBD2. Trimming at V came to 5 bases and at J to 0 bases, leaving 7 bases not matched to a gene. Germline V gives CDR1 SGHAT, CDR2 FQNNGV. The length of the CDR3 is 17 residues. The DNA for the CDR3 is TGTGCCAGCAGCCACCCTACTAGCGGGCCGAACACCGGGGAGCTGTTTTTT. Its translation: CASSHPTSGPNTGELFF. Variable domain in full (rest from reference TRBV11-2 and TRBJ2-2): EAGVAQSPRYKIIEKRQSVAFWCNPISGHATLYWYQQILGQGPKLLIQFQNNGVVDDSQLPKDRFSAERLKGVDSTLKIQPAKLEDSAVYLCASSHPTSGPNTGELFFGEGSRLTVL.

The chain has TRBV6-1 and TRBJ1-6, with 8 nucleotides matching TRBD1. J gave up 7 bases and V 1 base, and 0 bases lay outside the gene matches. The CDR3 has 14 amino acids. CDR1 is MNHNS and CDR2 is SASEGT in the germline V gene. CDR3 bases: TGTGCCAGCAGTGAAGGGACAGGGAATTCACCCCTCCACTTT. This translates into CASSEGTGNSPLHF.

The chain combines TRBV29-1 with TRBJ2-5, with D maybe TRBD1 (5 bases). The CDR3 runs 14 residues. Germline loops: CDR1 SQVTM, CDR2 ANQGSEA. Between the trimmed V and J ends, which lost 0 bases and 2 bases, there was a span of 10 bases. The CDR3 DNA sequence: TGCAGCGTTGAAGAAGGGGAAGGTCAAGAGACCCAGTACTTC. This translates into CSVEEGEGQETQYF.

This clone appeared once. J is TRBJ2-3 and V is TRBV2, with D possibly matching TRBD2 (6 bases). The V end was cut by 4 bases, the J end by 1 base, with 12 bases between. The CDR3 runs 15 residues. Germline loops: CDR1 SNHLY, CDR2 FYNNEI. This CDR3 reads CASSGEVQRTDTQYF. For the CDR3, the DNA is TGTGCCAGCAGTGGGGAGGTACAGCGCACAGATACGCAGTATTTT.

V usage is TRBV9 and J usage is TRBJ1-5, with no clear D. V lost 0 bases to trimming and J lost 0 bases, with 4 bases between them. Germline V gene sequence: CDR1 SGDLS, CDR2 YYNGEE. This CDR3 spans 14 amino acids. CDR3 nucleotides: TGTGCCAGCAGCGTAGGGGATAGCAATCAGCCCCAGCATTTT. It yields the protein CASSVGDSNQPQHF.

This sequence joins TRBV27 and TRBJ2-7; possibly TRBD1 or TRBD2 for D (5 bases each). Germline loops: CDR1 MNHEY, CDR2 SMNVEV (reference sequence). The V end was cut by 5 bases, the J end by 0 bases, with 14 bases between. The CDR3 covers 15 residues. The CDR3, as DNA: TGTGCCAGCAGTATGTTGGGGGACCGCTCCTACGAGCAGTACTTC. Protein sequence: CASSMLGDRSYEQYF.

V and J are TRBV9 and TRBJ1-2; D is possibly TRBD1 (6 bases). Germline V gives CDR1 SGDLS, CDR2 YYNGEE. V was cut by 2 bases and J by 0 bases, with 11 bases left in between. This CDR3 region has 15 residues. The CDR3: CASSVWDKPNYGYTF. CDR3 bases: TGTGCCAGCAGCGTTTGGGACAAACCTAACTATGGCTACACCTTC. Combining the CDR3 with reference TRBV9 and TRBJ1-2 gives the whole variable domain DSGVTQTPKHLITATGQRVTLRCSPRSGDLSVYWYQQSLDQGLQFLIQYYNGEERAKGNILERFSAQQFPDLHSELNLSSLELGDSALYFCASSVWDKPNYGYTFGSGTRLTVV.

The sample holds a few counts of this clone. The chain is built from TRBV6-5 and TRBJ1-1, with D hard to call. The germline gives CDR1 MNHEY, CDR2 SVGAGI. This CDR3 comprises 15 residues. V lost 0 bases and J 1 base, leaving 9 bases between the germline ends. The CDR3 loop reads CASSYSQTANTEAFF. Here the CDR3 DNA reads TGTGCCAGCAGTTACTCGCAAACAGCGAACACTGAAGCTTTCTTT.

CDR3 in DNA: TGTGCCAGCAGCTCAACGGAGGGAGCGCAGTATTTT. Its translation is CASSSTEGAQYF. This chain uses TRBV7-8 with TRBJ2-3; D is perhaps TRBD2 (6 bases). V was trimmed by 4 bases and J by 10 bases, leaving 12 bases between them. Germline CDR1 reads SGHVS; CDR2 reads FQNEAQ. The CDR3 length is 12 residues.

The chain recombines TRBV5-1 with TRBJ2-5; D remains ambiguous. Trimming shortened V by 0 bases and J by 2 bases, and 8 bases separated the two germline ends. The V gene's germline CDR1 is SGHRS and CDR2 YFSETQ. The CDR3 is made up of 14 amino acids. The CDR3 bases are TGCGCCAGCAGCTTGGTGGCTATTCAAGAGACCCAGTACTTC. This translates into CASSLVAIQETQYF.

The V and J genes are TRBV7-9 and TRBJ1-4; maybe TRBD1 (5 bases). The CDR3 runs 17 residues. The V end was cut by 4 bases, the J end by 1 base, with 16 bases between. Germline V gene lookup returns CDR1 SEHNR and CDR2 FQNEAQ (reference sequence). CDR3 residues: CASSYYDSLITNEKLFF. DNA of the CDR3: TGTGCCAGCAGCTATTATGACAGCCTAATAACTAATGAAAAACTGTTTTTT.

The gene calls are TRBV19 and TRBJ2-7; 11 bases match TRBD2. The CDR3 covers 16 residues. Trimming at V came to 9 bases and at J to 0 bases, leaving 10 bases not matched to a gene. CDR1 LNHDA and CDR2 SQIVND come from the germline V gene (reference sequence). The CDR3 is CASSGTSGLSSYEQYF. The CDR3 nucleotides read TGTGCCAGCTCAGGGACTAGCGGTCTGAGCTCCTACGAGCAGTACTTC.

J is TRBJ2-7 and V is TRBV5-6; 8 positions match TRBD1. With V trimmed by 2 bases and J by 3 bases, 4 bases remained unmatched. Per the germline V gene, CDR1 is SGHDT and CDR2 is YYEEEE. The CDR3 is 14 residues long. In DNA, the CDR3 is TGTGCCAGCAGCTTCGGGACAGGAGACTACGAGCAGTACTTC. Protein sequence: CASSFGTGDYEQYF.

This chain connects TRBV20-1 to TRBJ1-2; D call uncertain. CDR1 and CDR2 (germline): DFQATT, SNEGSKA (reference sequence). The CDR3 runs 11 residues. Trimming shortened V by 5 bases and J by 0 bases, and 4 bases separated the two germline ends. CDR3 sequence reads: CSAPTNYGYTF. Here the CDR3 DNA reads TGCAGTGCTCCCACTAACTATGGCTACACCTTC.

CDR3 in DNA: TGTGCCAGCAGCTTCGGACAGGGGAGGCTAGGCGAGCAGTACTTC. Translating it yields CASSFGQGRLGEQYF. The chain carries TRBV7-9 and TRBJ2-7, with 9 bases identical to TRBD1. The CDR3 extends over 15 amino acids. V dropped 3 bases and J dropped 6; count of bases not matched to a gene: 9. CDR1 and CDR2 from the germline V gene are SEHNR and FQNEAQ (reference sequence).

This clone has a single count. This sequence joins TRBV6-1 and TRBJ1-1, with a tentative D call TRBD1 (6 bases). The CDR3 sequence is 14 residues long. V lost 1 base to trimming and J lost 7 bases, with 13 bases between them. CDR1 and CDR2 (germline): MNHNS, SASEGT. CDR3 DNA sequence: TGTGCCAGCAGTGAAGTAAGACAGGCCCTTGAAGCTTTCTTT. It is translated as CASSEVRQALEAFF.

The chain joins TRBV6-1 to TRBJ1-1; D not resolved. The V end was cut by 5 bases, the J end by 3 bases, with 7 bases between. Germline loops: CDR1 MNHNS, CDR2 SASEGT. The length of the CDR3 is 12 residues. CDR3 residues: CASSFRYTEAFF. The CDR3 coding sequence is TGTGCCAGCAGTTTTCGGTACACTGAAGCTTTCTTT.

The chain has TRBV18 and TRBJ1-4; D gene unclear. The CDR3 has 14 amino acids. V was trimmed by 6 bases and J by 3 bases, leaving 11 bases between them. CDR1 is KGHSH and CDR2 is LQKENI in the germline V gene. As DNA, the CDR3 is TGTGCCAGCTCTCCGGAAAGGTCTAATGAAAAACTGTTTTTT. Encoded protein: CASSPERSNEKLFF.

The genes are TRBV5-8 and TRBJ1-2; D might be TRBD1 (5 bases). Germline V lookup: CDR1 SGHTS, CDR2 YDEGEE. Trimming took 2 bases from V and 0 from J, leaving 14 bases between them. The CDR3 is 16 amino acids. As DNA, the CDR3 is TGTGCCAGCAGCTTATCGACCTGGGGGACTAACTATGGCTACACCTTC. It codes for CASSLSTWGTNYGYTF. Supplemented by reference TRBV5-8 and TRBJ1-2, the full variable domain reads EAGVTQSPTHLIKTRGQQATLRCSPISGHTSVYWYQQALGLGLQFLLWYDEGEERNRGNFPPRFSGRQFPNYSSELNVNALELEDSALYLCASSLSTWGTNYGYTFGSGTRLTVV.

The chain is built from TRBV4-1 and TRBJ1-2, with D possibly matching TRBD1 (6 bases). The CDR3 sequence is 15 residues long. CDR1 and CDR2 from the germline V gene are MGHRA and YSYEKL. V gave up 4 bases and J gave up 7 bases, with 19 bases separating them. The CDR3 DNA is TGCGCCAGCAGCCCCCTTGCCAGGGGTTTGCGTGGCTACACCTTC. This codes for CASSPLARGLRGYTF.

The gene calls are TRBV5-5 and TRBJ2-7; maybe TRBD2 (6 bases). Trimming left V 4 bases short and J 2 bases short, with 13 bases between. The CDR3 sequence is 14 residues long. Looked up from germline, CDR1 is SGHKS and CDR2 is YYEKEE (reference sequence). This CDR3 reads CASSPGRTTYEQYF. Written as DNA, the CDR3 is TGTGCCAGCAGCCCTGGACGGACTACCTACGAGCAGTACTTC.

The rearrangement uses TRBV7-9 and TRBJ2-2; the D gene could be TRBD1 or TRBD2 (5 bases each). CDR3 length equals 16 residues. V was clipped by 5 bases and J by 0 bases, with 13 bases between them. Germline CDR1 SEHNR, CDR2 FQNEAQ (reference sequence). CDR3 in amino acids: CASSPPGPTNTGELFF. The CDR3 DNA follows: TGTGCCAGCAGCCCCCCGGGACCTACGAACACCGGGGAGCTGTTTTTT.

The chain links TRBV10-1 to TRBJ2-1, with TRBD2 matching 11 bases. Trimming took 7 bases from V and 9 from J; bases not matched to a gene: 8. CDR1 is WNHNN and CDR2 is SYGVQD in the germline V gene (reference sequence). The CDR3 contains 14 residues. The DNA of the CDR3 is TGCGCCAGCAACTGGTTAGCGGGGGGGGTTGAGCAGTTCTTC. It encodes CASNWLAGGVEQFF.

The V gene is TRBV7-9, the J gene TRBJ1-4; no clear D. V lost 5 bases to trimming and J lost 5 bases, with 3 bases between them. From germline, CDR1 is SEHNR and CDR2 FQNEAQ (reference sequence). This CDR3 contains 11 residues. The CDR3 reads CASSPNEKLFF. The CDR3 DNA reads TGTGCCAGCAGCCCAAATGAAAAACTGTTTTTT.

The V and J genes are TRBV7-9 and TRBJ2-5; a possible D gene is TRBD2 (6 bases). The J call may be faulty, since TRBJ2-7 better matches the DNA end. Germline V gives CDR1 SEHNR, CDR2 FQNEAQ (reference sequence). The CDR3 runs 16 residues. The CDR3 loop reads CASSPSLGGESDEQYF. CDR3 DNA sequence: TGTGCCAGCAGCCCTTCCCTGGGGGGAGAGAGCGACGAGCAGTACTTC.

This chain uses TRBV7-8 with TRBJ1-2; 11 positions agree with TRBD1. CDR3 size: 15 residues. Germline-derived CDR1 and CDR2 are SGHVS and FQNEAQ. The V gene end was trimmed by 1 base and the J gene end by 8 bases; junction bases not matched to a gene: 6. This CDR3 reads CASSLEQDRGLGYTF. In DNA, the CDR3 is TGTGCCAGCAGCTTAGAACAGGACAGGGGGCTGGGCTACACCTTC.

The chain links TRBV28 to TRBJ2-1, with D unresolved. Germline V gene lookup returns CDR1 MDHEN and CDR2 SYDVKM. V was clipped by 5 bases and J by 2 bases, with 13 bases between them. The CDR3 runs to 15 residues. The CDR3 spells CASSLQITAYNEQFF. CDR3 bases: TGTGCCAGCAGTCTACAGATTACCGCCTACAATGAGCAGTTCTTC.